A single sample gave rise to the 9 T cell receptor beta chains below, sequenced in a study of blood T cell repertoires in COVID-19. Here immunoSEQ multiplex PCR was the method, and the copy in TCRdb shows in-frame clones only, minus some. The sample lists around 100,000 clones, 70% to 90% occurring once. The sequenced sample consisted of peripheral blood. Every receptor here comes from a man between 50 and 59 years old in a cohort sampled during active COVID-19.

The chain combines TRBV27 with TRBJ2-6, with 10 bases fitting TRBD1. V lost 5 bases, J lost 2 bases, and 15 bases stayed unmatched. The CDR3 runs to 20 residues. The V gene's germline CDR1 is MNHEY and CDR2 SMNVEV (reference sequence). In DNA form, the CDR3 reads TGTGCCAGCAGTCCCGTCTGGGCGGGACAGGGGCCCCCTGGGGCCAACGTCCTGACTTTC. Amino acids: CASSPVWAGQGPPGANVLTF.

The chain combines TRBV11-2 with TRBJ2-2, with 9 nucleotides matching TRBD2. Germline CDR1 reads SGHAT; CDR2 reads FQNNGV. This CDR3 contains 16 residues. The V and J ends lost 2 bases and 7 bases, in that order; junction bases with no gene match: 8. The CDR3 coding sequence is TGTGCCAGCAGCTTACGGACTAGCGCTCAACGCGGGGAGCTGTTTTTT. This encodes CASSLRTSAQRGELFF.

The V call is TRBV6-1, the J call TRBJ2-1; possibly TRBD1 for D (5 bases). Germline values: CDR1 MNHNS, CDR2 SASEGT. V was pared by 2 bases and J by 9 bases, with 8 bases between. CDR3 size: 12 residues. The CDR3 sequence: CASSEPRAEQFF. DNA of the CDR3: TGTGCCAGCAGTGAACCCAGGGCTGAGCAGTTCTTC.

The chain links TRBV25-1 to TRBJ1-2; possibly TRBD1 for D (5 bases). The germline V gene encodes CDR1 MGHDK and CDR2 SYGVNS. Trimming took 1 base from V and 4 from J, leaving 10 bases between them. The CDR3 contains 14 residues. The CDR3 DNA reads as TGTGCCAGCAGTGAATCGGGGGGTGGCTATGGCTACACCTTC. Translation: CASSESGGGYGYTF.

This chain uses TRBV2 with TRBJ2-2, with 7 bases lining up with TRBD2. The CDR3 runs 15 residues. With 6 bases clipped from V and 2 bases from J, the junction kept 6 bases outside the gene matches. The V gene's germline CDR1 is SNHLY and CDR2 FYNNEI. The chain's CDR3 is CASRAGLTNTGELFF. Here the CDR3 DNA reads TGTGCCAGCAGAGCGGGACTAACAAACACCGGGGAGCTGTTTTTT.

The chain carries TRBV4-3 and TRBJ2-1; the D gene is possibly TRBD2 (6 bases). The CDR3 length is 14 residues. With 0 bases removed from V and 4 bases from J, the gap between germline ends came to 7 bases. CDR1 LGHNA and CDR2 YSLEER come from the germline V gene. The CDR3: CASSQELAYNEQFF. In nucleotides, the CDR3 is TGCGCCAGCAGCCAAGAACTAGCTTACAATGAGCAGTTCTTC.

The CDR3 loop reads CASSRDRVGTDTQYF. CDR3 bases: TGTGCCAGCAGCCGGGACAGGGTTGGCACAGATACGCAGTATTTT. The V and J genes are TRBV3-1 (or the pseudogene TRBV3-2) and TRBJ2-3; 9 bases are shared with TRBD1. This CDR3 is 15 amino acids long. The V gene end was trimmed by 4 bases and the J gene end by 1 base; junction bases not matched to a gene: 3. Per the germline V gene, CDR1 is LGHDT and CDR2 is YNNKEL (reference sequence).

The J gene is TRBJ1-6, the V gene TRBV25-1; D gene uncertain. The CDR3 is 13 amino acids. The V and J ends lost 3 bases and 8 bases respectively, with 8 bases between them. CDR1 and CDR2 (germline): MGHDK, SYGVNS. The CDR3 spells CASSEFRDSPLHF. CDR3 in DNA: TGTGCCAGCAGTGAGTTCCGTGATTCACCCCTCCACTTT.

On this clone: The same CDR3 can be traced to other DNA sequences in this sample. This rearrangement joins TRBV19 to TRBJ2-3, with a weak D call TRBD1 (7 bases). Trimming stripped 3 bases from V and 1 base from J, with 14 bases between. CDR1 and CDR2 (germline): LNHDA, SQIVND (reference sequence). The CDR3 runs 16 residues. Here the CDR3 DNA reads TGTGCCAGTAGTATCGGTACAGGGGAGGGCACAGATACGCAGTATTTT. Amino acids: CASSIGTGEGTDTQYF.